These T cell receptor beta chains were read from a single sample in a study of blood T cells in healthy people across ages. MiXCR was run by TCRdb on the 5' RACE reads, yielding one entry per CDR3 protein. The sample records about 780,000 distinct CDR3 sequences, about 45% being singletons. Sequencing was done on a sample of blood. The receptors here all came from a man at least 80 years old in good health. Both conserved end residues are trimmed from each CDR3. Fields, in order: CDR3 protein, J gene, V gene.

ASSLTQRYETQY,-,TRBV5-1
SAREASGRAAYNEQF,TRBJ2-1,TRBV20-1
ASSQDLNRGGLETQY,TRBJ2-5,TRBV3-1
ASSELAGSDEQF,TRBJ2-1,TRBV7-6
ASSQGTINTEAF,TRBJ1-1,TRBV4-2
ASSLEINNQPQH,TRBJ1-5,TRBV6-4
ASSKGASGELTYEQY,TRBJ2-7,TRBV21-1
ASSRGHSDTQY,TRBJ2-3,TRBV12-3/TRBV12-4
SVERARAYNEQF,TRBJ2-1,TRBV29-1
ATSDTFSGRGANEQF,TRBJ2-1,TRBV24-1
SARGQQDYEQY,-,TRBV20-1
ASSQIAGDLSYNEQF,TRBJ2-1,TRBV3-1
ASSLHAGAPHNEQF,TRBJ2-1,TRBV28
SARDRLQETQY,TRBJ2-5,TRBV20-1
SSTVGQVDEQY,TRBJ2-7,TRBV20-1
ASSSAGTSGRVNEQY,TRBJ2-7,TRBV28
ASSLDRGWAQGTQY,TRBJ2-3,TRBV5-1
ASSPSFGRAGDTQY,TRBJ2-3,TRBV5-5
ASSLGAVSYNEQY,-,TRBV5-4
SVNYEFSYNEQF,TRBJ2-1,TRBV29-1
ASSSATSSYEQY,TRBJ2-7,TRBV5-6
STNRDIQNIQY,-,TRBV20-1
SVDTSGRTGELF,TRBJ2-2,TRBV29-1
ASSNLAGVGNTQY,TRBJ2-3,TRBV12-3/TRBV12-4
ASSLAPGSGNEQY,TRBJ2-7,TRBV7-2
ASSLNAGNDEQY,TRBJ2-7,TRBV7-8
SAYTGVNVLT,TRBJ2-6,TRBV20-1
ASSNPSTYNEQF,TRBJ2-1,TRBV9